The clone carrying this T cell receptor (beta chain) has just a few counts. Germline values: CDR1 MGHRA, CDR2 YSYEKL. V lost 2 bases and J lost 0, with 10 bases in between. The CDR3 is 16 residues long. In TCRdb, the RT-PCR reads were re-called with MiXCR into one record per CDR3 protein. The top ten clones hold about 9.9% of a sample with around 240,000 distinct CDR3 sequences, roughly 15% of them seen once. This specimen comes from a study of patients and donors after allogeneic stem cell transplantation. This clonotype was sampled from a human donor who was either an allogeneic HSCT recipient or a stem cell or donor lymphocyte infusion donor (not recorded which). It is not recorded whose cells these are; they may come from a transplant donor. The genes are TRBV4-1 and TRBJ1-4; the D gene is possibly TRBD1 (5 bases). Material for sequencing was blood, either unsorted or a sorted T cell fraction (not recorded which). CDR3 coding DNA: TGCGCCAGCAGCCAACTTCACAGGTCAACTAATGAAAAACTGTTTTTT. Encoded protein: CASSQLHRSTNEKLFF.